The clone carrying this T cell receptor (beta chain) was observed once. Its antigen is not identified. This sample is part of a study of T cell responses to AZD1222 COVID-19 vaccine. Findings and limits, study-wide: Unmutated variant regions reportedly attract nearly half of all spike-specific TCRs. Spike-wide coverage was observed for vaccine-associated CD4 TCRs, with dominant responses at 160-218 and 743-854. Only 5 or 6 people who got AZD1222 tested seropositive at baseline. Clonal diversity may have been underestimated, and the donors were mostly white British, with more females than males.

Profiled with immunoSEQ multiplex PCR; TCRdb holds only in-frame clones, not every one. The repertoire holds approximately 130,000 clones, approximately 85% seen once, with roughly 9% in the top ten. V lost 0 bases and J 0 bases, leaving 6 bases between the germline ends. Germline V lookup: CDR1 SGHDN, CDR2 FVKESK. The CDR3 is made up of 14 amino acids. The chain joins TRBV14 to TRBJ2-7; D ambiguous. The sequences come from peripheral blood, collected on day 0 of AZD1222 vaccination. This clonotype was obtained from an adult in good health. The CDR3 is CASSQELISYEQYF. As DNA, the CDR3 is TGTGCCAGCAGCCAAGAATTGATCTCCTACGAGCAGTACTTC. The full variable domain, with the rest looked up from reference TRBV14 and TRBJ2-7, is EAGVTQFPSHSVIEKGQTVTLRCDPISGHDNLYWYRRVMGKEIKFLLHFVKESKQDESGMPNNRFLAERTGGTYSTLKVQPAELEDSGVYFCASSQELISYEQYFGPGTRLTVT.